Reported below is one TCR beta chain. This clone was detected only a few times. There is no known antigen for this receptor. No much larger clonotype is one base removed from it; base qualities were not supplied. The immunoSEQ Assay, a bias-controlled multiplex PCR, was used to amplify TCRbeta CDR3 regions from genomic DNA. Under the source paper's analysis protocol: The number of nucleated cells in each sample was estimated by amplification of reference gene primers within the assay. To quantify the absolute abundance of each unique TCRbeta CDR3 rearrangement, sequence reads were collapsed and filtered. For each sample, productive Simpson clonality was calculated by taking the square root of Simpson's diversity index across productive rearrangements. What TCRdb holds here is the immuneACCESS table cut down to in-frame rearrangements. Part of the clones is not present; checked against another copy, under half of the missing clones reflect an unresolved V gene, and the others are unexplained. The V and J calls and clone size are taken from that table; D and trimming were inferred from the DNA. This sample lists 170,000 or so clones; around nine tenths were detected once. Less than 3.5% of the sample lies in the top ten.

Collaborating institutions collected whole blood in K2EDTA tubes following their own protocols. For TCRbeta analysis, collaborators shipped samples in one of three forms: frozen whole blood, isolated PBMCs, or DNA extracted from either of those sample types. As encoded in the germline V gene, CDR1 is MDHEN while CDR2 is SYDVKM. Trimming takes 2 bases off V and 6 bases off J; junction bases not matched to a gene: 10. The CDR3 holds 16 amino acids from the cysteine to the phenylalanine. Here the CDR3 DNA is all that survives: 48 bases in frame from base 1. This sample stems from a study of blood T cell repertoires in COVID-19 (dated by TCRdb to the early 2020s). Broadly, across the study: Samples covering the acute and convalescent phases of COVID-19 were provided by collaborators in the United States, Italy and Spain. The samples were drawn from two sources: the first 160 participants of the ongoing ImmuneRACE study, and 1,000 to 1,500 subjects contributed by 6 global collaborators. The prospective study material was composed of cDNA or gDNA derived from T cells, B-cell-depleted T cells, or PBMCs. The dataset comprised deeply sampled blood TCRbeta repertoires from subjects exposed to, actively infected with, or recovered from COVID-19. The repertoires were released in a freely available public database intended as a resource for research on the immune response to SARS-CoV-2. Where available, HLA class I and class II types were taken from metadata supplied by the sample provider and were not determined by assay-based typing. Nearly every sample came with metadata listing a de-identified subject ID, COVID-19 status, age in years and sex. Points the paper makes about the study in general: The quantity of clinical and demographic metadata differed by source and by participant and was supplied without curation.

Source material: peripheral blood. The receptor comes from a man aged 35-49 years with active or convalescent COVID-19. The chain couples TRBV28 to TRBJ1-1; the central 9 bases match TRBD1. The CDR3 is CASSLTGGAGSAEAFF. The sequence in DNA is TGTGCCAGCAGTTTAACAGGGGGCGCGGGAAGCGCTGAAGCTTTCTTT. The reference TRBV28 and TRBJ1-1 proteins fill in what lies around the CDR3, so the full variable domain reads DVKVTQSSRYLVKRTGEKVFLECVQDMDHENMFWYRQDPGLGLRLIYFSYDVKMKEKGDIPEGYSVSREKKERFSLILESASTNQTSMYLCASSLTGGAGSAEAFFGQGTRLTVV.